These 14 T cell receptor beta chains were sequenced from one sample in a study of vaccination effects on CD4 cells after COVID-19. Their antigen targets remain unknown. Sequenced by immunoSEQ multiplex PCR; TCRdb stores in-frame clones only, minus some. This sample has some 30,000 clones, with approximately 76% found just once. ViraFEST assay sequencing came after antigen-specific CD4+ T cells were expanded with viral peptide pools. CD4+ T cell isolation took place after 10 days of culture. Vaccine recipients had no previous SARS-CoV-2 infection; their nucleocapsid antibodies were negative. The specimen was CD4+ T cells from PBMCs cultured with SARS-CoV-2 spike peptides, collected before COVID-19 vaccination. Receptor source: a human donor who received a COVID-19 vaccine.

In this sample, this clone turned up once. The chain uses TRBV6-4 and TRBJ2-2, with 10 bases that match TRBD1. The CDR3 contains 19 residues. Germline loops: CDR1 MRHNA, CDR2 SNTAGT. V lost 8 bases, J lost 0 bases, and 15 bases stayed unmatched. DNA for the CDR3: TGTGCCAGCGATATCCGGGACAGGGGTTTATTCGCGAACACCGGGGAGCTGTTTTTT. Protein: CASDIRDRGLFANTGELFF.

The chain uses TRBV2 and TRBJ2-7, with D perhaps being TRBD1 or TRBD2 (5 bases each). Looked up from germline, CDR1 is SNHLY and CDR2 is FYNNEI. The CDR3 runs to 11 residues. Trimming removed 2 bases at V and 7 bases at J, with 6 bases between. CDR3: CASSEWGEQYF. The CDR3 coding sequence is TGTGCCAGCAGTGAATGGGGGGAGCAGTACTTC.

The chain combines TRBV29-1 with TRBJ1-2; 7 bases align to TRBD1. Germline CDR1 reads SQVTM; CDR2 reads ANQGSEA. V was pared by 6 bases and J by 4 bases, with 5 bases of the junction left unmatched. This CDR3 is 12 amino acids long. The chain's CDR3 is CSVDRDSYGYTF. The CDR3 DNA reads as TGCAGCGTAGATAGGGACAGCTATGGCTACACCTTC.

The V and J genes are TRBV27 and TRBJ2-7; D not resolved. The CDR3 sequence is 13 residues long. The germline CDR1 and CDR2 sequences are MNHEY and SMNVEV (reference sequence). The ends were cut back, 5 bases at V and 2 bases at J, with 10 bases in the middle. CDR3 sequence: CASSPTATYEQYF. As DNA, the CDR3 is TGTGCCAGCAGTCCGACGGCAACCTACGAGCAGTACTTC.

This clone was seen just once. The rearrangement links TRBV11-3 to TRBJ2-7, with TRBD2 matching over 12 bases. CDR1 SGHNT and CDR2 YENEEA come from the germline V gene. This CDR3 is built from 19 residues. J lost 3 bases, V lost 5 bases, and 17 bases had no gene match. CDR3 in DNA: TGTGCCAGCAGCGCATACTCATTGACTAGCGGGGGAGCCAGCTACGAGCAGTACTTC. Translated, it gives CASSAYSLTSGGASYEQYF.

CDR3 sequence (DNA): TGCGCCAGCAGTCAACCAGGACAGGGCCCTTATGGCTACACCTTC. Translating gives CASSQPGQGPYGYTF. This chain connects TRBV23-1 to TRBJ1-2; 8 nucleotides line up with TRBD1. TRBV23-1 qualifies as an ORF whose function is uncertain. The CDR3 loop spans 15 amino acids. V was pared by 2 bases and J by 5 bases, with 7 bases of the junction left unmatched.

The CDR3 DNA sequence: TGTGCCAGCTCACCTCGGCAGGGGGCTAATAGCAATCAGCCCCAGCATTTT. Translating it yields CASSPRQGANSNQPQHF. J is TRBJ1-5 and V is TRBV18; TRBD1 matches at 8 bases. The CDR3 loop spans 17 amino acids. Germline values: CDR1 KGHSH, CDR2 LQKENI. Germline trimming cut 3 bases from V and 0 bases from J; bases unmatched to any gene: 7.

The chain has TRBV7-8 and TRBJ1-5; 12 nucleotides match TRBD1. J was trimmed by 6 bases and V by 5 bases; bases with no gene match: 8. The CDR3 covers 16 residues. CDR1 SGHVS and CDR2 FQNEAQ come from the germline V gene. The CDR3 spells CASSVWGQGAFQPQHF. In nucleotides, the CDR3 is TGTGCCAGCAGCGTATGGGGACAGGGGGCTTTTCAGCCCCAGCATTTT.

This rearrangement joins TRBV6-6 to TRBJ1-6, with 11 bases aligning to TRBD1. Germline V lookup: CDR1 MNHNY, CDR2 SVGAGI (reference sequence). V lost 4 bases to trimming and J lost 7 bases; unmatched junction nucleotides: 3. The CDR3 covers 15 residues. CDR3 DNA sequence: TGTGCCAGCAGTTCGGGGACAGGGGGGAATTCACCCCTCCACTTT. Residues: CASSSGTGGNSPLHF.

This clone was seen just once. This chain uses TRBV11-2 with TRBJ1-4; TRBD1 aligns across 9 bases. The CDR3 sequence is 14 residues long. Germline CDR1 is SGHAT and CDR2 is FQNNGV. The V and J ends lost 2 bases and 6 bases, in that order; junction bases with no gene match: 1. CDR3 DNA sequence: TGTGCCAGCAGCTTAAGGACAGGGGATGAAAAACTGTTTTTT. Amino acid sequence: CASSLRTGDEKLFF.

The V gene is TRBV25-1, the J gene TRBJ1-4; 10 bases align to TRBD1. The CDR3 runs 14 residues. CDR1 and CDR2 from the germline V gene are MGHDK and SYGVNS. J lost 8 bases, V lost 6 bases, and 6 bases had no gene match. The CDR3 nucleotides are TGTGCCAGCAGGGGGGACAGGGGATTGGAAAAACTGTTTTTT. Amino acids: CASRGDRGLEKLFF.

This clone was counted only a few times. This sequence joins TRBV12-3 or TRBV12-4 and TRBJ2-7; D is undetermined. The CDR3 spans 10 residues. V was pared by 2 bases and J by 5 bases, with 1 base between. The CDR3 loop is CASSLNEQYF. DNA for the CDR3: TGTGCCAGCAGTTTAAACGAGCAGTACTTC.

This chain links TRBV11-3 with TRBJ2-3; D may match TRBD1 or TRBD2 (5 bases each). The CDR3 is 13 amino acids. Trimming removed 5 bases at V and 1 base at J, with 7 bases between. From germline, CDR1 is SGHNT and CDR2 YENEEA. In DNA form, the CDR3 reads TGTGCCAGCAGCCGAGGGGGCACAGATACGCAGTATTTT. Translating it yields CASSRGGTDTQYF. Drawing the rest from reference TRBV11-3 and TRBJ2-3, the complete variable domain is EAGVVQSPRYKIIEKKQPVAFWCNPISGHNTLYWYLQNLGQGPELLIRYENEEAVDDSQLPKDRFSAERLKGVDSTLKIQPAELGDSAVYLCASSRGGTDTQYFGPGTRLTVL.

This clone was detected only a few times. This rearrangement joins TRBV24-1 to TRBJ2-5; D is uncertain. Trimming pared 7 bases from V and 5 bases from J, leaving 13 bases between. CDR1 and CDR2 (germline): KGHDR, SFDVKD. CDR3 size: 13 residues. The CDR3 DNA reads as TGTGCCACCAGCGGTCTAGGTAGTGAGACCCAGTACTTC. This encodes CATSGLGSETQYF.